This T cell receptor (beta chain) was obtained from a study of blood T cells in healthy people across ages. Study-wide findings and caveats: There was no known CMV status for donors, so expanded clonotype changes were possibly confounded. The study found more naive CD4+ cells and higher diversity in long-lived than aged donors.

All donors came from Russia, were Caucasian and healthy, and spanned ages roughly 6 to 95. Every participating donor contributed around 9.5 milliliters of peripheral blood through a draw. Primed by a sample-barcoded 5' primer and a J-beta primer mix, a second PCR proceeded for roughly 7 to 11 cycles. One entry per CDR3 protein, called by TCRdb with MiXCR from the 5' RACE reads. The data contain around 620,000 distinct CDR3 sequences, roughly 28% of them singletons. This clonotype was seen a few times. No antigen is known for it. Germline values: CDR1 KGHDR, CDR2 SFDVKD. V lost 5 bases and J lost 2, with 13 bases in between. The CDR3 runs to 15 residues.

V usage is TRBV24-1 and J usage is TRBJ2-3; D is uncertain. The clonotype was recovered from a woman in her seventies in good health. Sequencing input: blood. The CDR3 sequence is CATSVGQAYTDTQYF. The CDR3 region has the DNA TGTGCCACCAGTGTAGGGCAGGCATACACAGATACGCAGTATTTT.